A selection of T cell receptor beta chains follows, all from one sample in a study of CD8 T cells in ankylosing spondylitis. MiXCR, run by TCRdb on the 5' RACE reads, gives a single entry per CDR3 protein. This sample yields hundreds of thousands of distinct CDR3 sequences, of which 20% are seen a single time; around 12% belongs to the top ten. Sequenced material: blood, either unsorted or a sorted T cell fraction (not recorded which). The origin of the receptors is a male donor with ankylosing spondylitis or in good health (not recorded which). Both conserved end residues are part of each CDR3. The D gene is left open where the match is weak. Not all rows give a size; the values are once, few, many and, for expanded clones, a class.

D gene	J gene	clone size	V gene	CDR3 length	CDR3 protein	CDR3 DNA
TRBD2	TRBJ2-1	few	TRBV11-2	17	CASSDGGTSGGANEQFF	TGTGCCAGCAGCGACGGCGGGACTAGCGGGGGGGCAAATGAGCAGTTCTTC
TRBD1	TRBJ2-7	.	TRBV4-1	15	CASTPFDRGPYEQYF	TGCGCCAGCACCCCTTTCGACAGGGGGCCCTACGAGCAGTACTTC
.	TRBJ2-1	few	TRBV10-1	15	CASSESRHLYNEQFF	TGCGCCAGCAGTGAGTCAAGACATCTGTACAATGAGCAGTTCTTC
.	TRBJ2-5	.	TRBV3-1	16	CASSARTPRGEETQYF	TGTGCCAGCAGCGCCAGAACTCCCAGGGGTGAAGAGACCCAGTACTTC
.	TRBJ2-1	few	TRBV9	16	CASSVEWSGWNNEQFF	TGTGCCAGCAGCGTAGAATGGAGCGGGTGGAACAATGAGCAGTTCTTC
TRBD2	TRBJ2-2	few	TRBV12-3/TRBV12-4	15	CASSLDGGMTGELFF	TGTGCCAGCAGCCTCGACGGGGGGATGACCGGGGAGCTGTTTTTT
.	TRBJ2-7	.	TRBV5-8	16	CASSEPTLGFSYEQYF	TGTGCCAGCAGCGAACCAACACTTGGATTCTCCTACGAGCAGTACTTC
TRBD2	TRBJ2-3	.	TRBV5-1	16	CASSPKTSGWTDTQYF	TGCGCCAGCAGCCCAAAAACTAGCGGGTGGACAGATACGCAGTATTTT
TRBD1	TRBJ2-7	.	TRBV20-1	15	CSARPDRGRGYEQYF	TGCAGTGCTAGGCCTGACAGGGGCCGAGGCTACGAGCAGTACTTC
TRBD2	TRBJ2-2	many	TRBV12-3/TRBV12-4	15	CASSPAGGRTGELFF	TGTGCCAGCAGTCCAGCGGGGGGGCGAACCGGGGAGCTGTTTTTT
.	TRBJ2-7	.	TRBV20-1	14	CSALQQAEGYEQYF	TGCAGTGCTCTCCAGCAGGCCGAGGGATACGAGCAGTACTTC
.	TRBJ1-6	few	TRBV7-9	17	CASSLDDKAVYNSPLHF	TGTGCCAGCAGCTTAGATGATAAAGCAGTCTATAATTCACCCCTCCACTTT
.	TRBJ1-2	.	TRBV3-1	15	CASSQDSGVNYGYTF	TGTGCCAGCAGCCAAGATTCGGGTGTCAACTATGGCTACACCTTC
.	TRBJ2-2	many	TRBV12-3/TRBV12-4	14	CASSPDRNTGELFF	TGTGCCAGCAGCCCCGACAGGAACACCGGGGAGCTGTTTTTT
.	TRBJ1-5	few	TRBV12-3/TRBV12-4	15	CASSMDGIWNQPQHF	TGTGCCAGCAGTATGGACGGTATCTGGAATCAGCCCCAGCATTTT
.	TRBJ2-1	few	TRBV7-9	15	CASSQTGQTYNEQFF	TGTGCCAGCAGCCAGACAGGTCAAACCTACAATGAGCAGTTCTTC
.	TRBJ2-2	.	TRBV29-1	13	CSVEKGNTGELFF	TGCAGCGTTGAAAAAGGGAACACCGGGGAGCTGTTTTTT
TRBD2	TRBJ2-3	.	TRBV12-3/TRBV12-4	17	CASSPLDSGGITDTQYF	TGTGCCAGCAGTCCCCTCGATAGCGGGGGCATCACAGATACGCAGTATTTT
TRBD1	TRBJ2-3	.	TRBV15	15	CATSSDRVATDTQYF	TGTGCCACCAGTTCCGACAGGGTAGCCACAGATACGCAGTATTTT
.	TRBJ2-5	few	TRBV27	15	CASSLSVPPRETQYF	TGTGCCAGCAGTTTATCAGTACCCCCTCGAGAGACCCAGTACTTC
TRBD2	TRBJ2-7	.	TRBV27	14	CASRQGGLASEQYF	TGTGCCAGCCGCCAAGGGGGACTAGCCTCCGAGCAGTACTTC
.	TRBJ2-2	.	TRBV24-1	13	CATSDPRTGELFF	TGTGCCACCAGTGATCCAAGGACCGGGGAGCTGTTTTTT
.	TRBJ2-3	few	TRBV20-1	12	CSASLNTDTQYF	TGCAGTGCTAGCTTGAACACAGATACGCAGTATTTT
TRBD1	TRBJ2-2	few	TRBV6-1	15	CASSLWRTGSGELFF	TGTGCCAGCAGTCTCTGGAGGACAGGATCCGGGGAGCTGTTTTTT
TRBD1	TRBJ2-2	.	TRBV7-2	16	CASSSGFTGDTGELFF	TGTGCCAGCAGCTCCGGCTTTACAGGGGACACCGGGGAGCTGTTTTTT
.	TRBJ2-1	few	TRBV10-3	13	CATGPTGGDEQFF	TGTGCCACTGGCCCAACAGGGGGGGATGAGCAGTTCTTC
TRBD2	TRBJ2-7	.	TRBV11-2	21	CASSLGVVAGGSFSRSYEQYF	TGTGCCAGCAGCTTAGGAGTGGTAGCGGGGGGGTCCTTCTCTCGCTCCTACGAGCAGTACTTC
.	TRBJ2-7	.	TRBV30	13	CAWSVGASYEQYF	TGTGCCTGGAGTGTAGGCGCGTCCTACGAGCAGTACTTC
.	TRBJ2-5	few	TRBV11-2	14	CASSRRQLQETQYF	TGTGCCAGCAGCCGCAGACAGTTACAAGAGACCCAGTACTTC
.	TRBJ2-7	.	TRBV20-1	14	CSATARDTYYEQYF	TGCAGTGCAACAGCCAGGGATACCTATTACGAGCAGTACTTC
TRBD2	TRBJ2-1	few	TRBV7-9	17	CASRPTTSGGTYNEQFF	TGTGCCAGCAGGCCGACGACTAGCGGGGGGACCTACAATGAGCAGTTCTTC
.	TRBJ1-2	.	TRBV20-1	8	CSANQPTF	TGCAGTGCTAATCAGCCCACCTTC
.	TRBJ2-5	few	TRBV4-1	14	CASSQVQDGETQYF	TGCGCCAGCAGCCAAGTCCAGGATGGAGAGACCCAGTACTTC